These 21 T cell receptor beta chains were all obtained from the same sample, sequenced in a study of regulatory T cells in long-lasting Graves disease. Time point specified: newly diagnosed GD, antithyroid drugs for less than 3 months. Scientists built the TCR library using RNA that was extracted from PBMCs. The authors built TCR beta libraries using iRepertoire HTBI primers and Arm-PCR of CDR3 regions. TCRdb redid the calling of the multiplex PCR reads with MiXCR, one entry per CDR3 protein. The sample has around 250,000 distinct CDR3 sequences; 20% are singletons. The source was peripheral blood mononuclear cells (PBMCs), collected at new diagnosis, from a patient treated with antithyroid drugs. The receptors originated from a female donor with Graves disease.

This clonotype was seen ten or more times. The chain carries TRBV11-1 and TRBJ1-1, with no clear D. V lost 3 bases to trimming and J lost 1 base, with 9 bases between them. The CDR3 extends over 14 amino acids. CDR1 is SGHAT and CDR2 is FQDESV in the germline V gene (reference sequence). CDR3 nucleotides: TGTGCCAGCAGCTTTAGAGAGTCGAACACTGAAGCTTTCTTT. Translated: CASSFRESNTEAFF.

This clonotype has more than one count but fewer than ten. This rearrangement joins TRBV7-9 to TRBJ2-3; 8 bases align to TRBD1. This CDR3 is 15 amino acids long. The germline V gene has CDR1 SEHNR and CDR2 FQNEAQ (reference sequence). V dropped 5 bases and J dropped 1; count of bases not matched to a gene: 5. CDR3 loop: CASSPQGARTDTQYF. CDR3 coding DNA: TGTGCCAGCAGCCCCCAGGGGGCCCGCACAGATACGCAGTATTTT.

The V call is TRBV19, the J call TRBJ2-5; D perhaps matches TRBD2 (5 bases). Germline V gives CDR1 LNHDA, CDR2 SQIVND (reference sequence). This CDR3 has 13 amino acids. V dropped 5 bases and J dropped 4 bases, with 11 bases sitting between them. The CDR3 DNA sequence: TGTGCCAGTAGTGGGTTACGGGGAGAGACCCAGTACTTC. Encoded protein: CASSGLRGETQYF.

This clonotype was seen only once. A much larger clone differs by one base, so this may be a read error. This CDR3 is missing its conserved last phenylalanine or tryptophan, likely due to a read error. This chain connects TRBV3-1 to TRBJ2-7, with D unclear. The CDR3 totals 12 residues. CDR1 is LGHDT and CDR2 is YNNKEL in the germline V gene (reference sequence). Trimming removed 2 bases from V and 4 bases from J, with 6 bases in between. For the CDR3, the DNA is TGTGCCAGCAGCCAAATAACGTACGAGCAGTACCTC. Translation gives CASSQITYEQYL.

This clonotype was seen more than once but under ten times. The V gene is TRBV7-3, the J gene TRBJ1-1, with 7 bases aligning to TRBD1. Trimming cost V 5 bases and J 4 bases; bases outside gene matches: 7. The germline CDR1 and CDR2 sequences are SGHTA and FQGTGA. CDR3 length equals 14 residues. CDR3 bases: TGTGCCAGCAGCACAGGGGCCGGGAGCACTGAAGCTTTCTTT. This codes for CASSTGAGSTEAFF.

There are many counts of this clonotype. V is TRBV6-2 or TRBV6-3 and J is TRBJ2-1; 13 bases are a match to TRBD2. Germline CDR1 and CDR2: MNHEY and SVGEGT. This CDR3 region has 14 residues. After removal of 8 bases from V and 6 bases from J, the junction contained 4 bases not matched to a gene. The CDR3, as DNA: TGTGCCAGCGGACTAGCGGGAGACATCAATGAGCAGTTCTTC. It yields the protein CASGLAGDINEQFF.

Comments on this clonotype: This may come from a read error, since a much larger clone is one base off. The chain links TRBV6-5 to TRBJ2-7; D tentatively reads TRBD1 or TRBD2 (6 bases each). The CDR3 spans 16 residues. Germline loops: CDR1 MNHEY, CDR2 SVGAGI. The chain's CDR3 is CAGSYSPWGAEYEQYF. The DNA for the CDR3 is TGTGCCGGCAGTTACTCACCTTGGGGGGCTGAATACGAGCAGTACTTC.

To note about this clonotype: A much larger clone differs from this one at a single base, so this may be a read error. V gene TRBV20-1 combines with J gene TRBJ2-3, with no clear D. V lost 1 base to trimming and J lost 5 bases, with 10 bases between them. The CDR3 covers 13 residues. CDR1 and CDR2 from the germline V gene are DFQATT and SNEGSKA (reference sequence). CDR3 bases: TGCAGTGCTAGAGCCTGGGGTATAGATACGCAGTATTTT. It specifies CSARAWGIDTQYF.

This clonotype occurred many times. V is TRBV5-1 and J is TRBJ2-1; 8 bases are shared with TRBD1. The CDR3 runs to 15 residues. The V and J ends lost 4 bases and 6 bases, in that order; junction bases with no gene match: 9. Germline lookup yields CDR1 SGHRS and CDR2 YFSETQ. For the CDR3, the DNA is TGCGCCAGCAGCGTTGACGGGACAGGTATCAATGAGCAGTTCTTC. Residues: CASSVDGTGINEQFF.

The chain recombines TRBV4-3 with TRBJ1-4, with D perhaps TRBD1 (6 bases). V gave up 2 bases and J gave up 7 bases, with 14 bases separating them. The CDR3 contains 15 residues. The germline gives CDR1 LGHNA, CDR2 YSLEER. The CDR3 DNA is TGCGCCAGCAGCCAAAGGGGGTCCGGGATTGAAAAACTGTTTTTT. Translating it yields CASSQRGSGIEKLFF.

There are a few counts of this clonotype. A much bigger clone sits one base away, suggesting this may be a read error. This rearrangement joins TRBV2 to TRBJ1-3; D ambiguous. The CDR3 has 13 amino acids. Germline CDR1 reads SNHLY; CDR2 reads FYNNEI. The CDR3 DNA reads TGTGCCAGCATGGGAGACACTGGAACCACCATATATTTT. It translates to CASMGDTGTTIYF.

This clonotype was observed many times. The CDR3 here is CSANTGTSGRAQYF. The CDR3 DNA is TGCAGTGCAAACACCGGGACTAGCGGGAGGGCCCAGTACTTC. This chain uses TRBV20-1 with TRBJ2-7; 16 bases line up with TRBD2. Trimming took 6 bases from V and 10 from J; bases not matched to a gene: 9. The CDR3 spans 14 residues. The V gene's germline CDR1 is DFQATT and CDR2 SNEGSKA (reference sequence).

Ten or more counts support this clonotype. The chain joins TRBV11-1 to TRBJ2-1, with 14 bases matching TRBD2. V dropped 4 bases and J dropped 2; count of bases not matched to a gene: 4. Germline values: CDR1 SGHAT, CDR2 FQDESV (reference sequence). The CDR3 runs 17 residues. CDR3 sequence: CASSYRGLAGAYNEQFF. The CDR3 nucleotides read TGTGCCAGCAGCTACCGGGGACTAGCGGGAGCCTACAATGAGCAGTTCTTC.

The rearrangement links TRBV15 to TRBJ2-6, with 12 bases fitting TRBD1. V lost 2 bases, J lost 3 bases, and 5 bases stayed unmatched. Germline loops: CDR1 LNHNV, CDR2 YYDKDF (reference sequence). The CDR3 is 18 amino acids. This CDR3 is CATSRWGQGALGANVLTF. The DNA for the CDR3 is TGTGCCACCAGCAGATGGGGACAGGGGGCGCTTGGGGCCAACGTCCTGACTTTC.

The table lists this clonotype with many counts. J is TRBJ1-5 and V is TRBV20-1; D remains unclear. V dropped 3 bases and J dropped 0 bases, with 6 bases sitting between them. The CDR3 is made up of 13 amino acids. Germline CDR1 and CDR2: DFQATT and SNEGSKA (reference sequence). Here the CDR3 DNA reads TGCAGTGCTAGGCGAGGTAGCAATCAGCCCCAGCATTTT. Translating it yields CSARRGSNQPQHF.

The sample holds many counts of this clonotype. This chain joins TRBV28 and TRBJ1-5, with TRBD1 matching over 7 bases. Trimming cost V 7 bases and J 2 bases; bases outside gene matches: 5. The germline CDR1 and CDR2 sequences are MDHEN and SYDVKM. This CDR3 spans 14 amino acids. The CDR3 spells CASTWGTGNQPQHF. In DNA, the CDR3 is TGTGCCAGCACCTGGGGGACAGGCAATCAGCCCCAGCATTTT.

This clonotype appeared many times. The chain recombines TRBV20-1 with TRBJ2-7, with D perhaps matching TRBD1 (6 bases). Trimming left V 0 bases short and J 3 bases short, with 18 bases between. Germline-derived CDR1 and CDR2 are DFQATT and SNEGSKA (reference sequence). The CDR3 spans 16 residues. The CDR3 sequence is CSARDRLGTGRYEQYF. The CDR3 bases are TGCAGTGCTAGAGATAGGTTGGGAACAGGGCGCTACGAGCAGTACTTC.

This clonotype was observed many times. The chain links TRBV7-2 to TRBJ2-7; possible D gene TRBD2, 6 bases. Trimming shortened V by 2 bases and J by 6 bases, and 8 bases separated the two germline ends. Germline loops: CDR1 SGHTA, CDR2 FQGNSA. This CDR3 has 12 residues. CDR3 DNA: TGTGCCAGCAGCTTACAGGGAGGCGAGCAGTACTTC. It translates to CASSLQGGEQYF. Drawing the rest from reference TRBV7-2 and TRBJ2-7, the complete variable domain is GAGVSQSPSNKVTEKGKDVELRCDPISGHTALYWYRQSLGQGLEFLIYFQGNSAPDKSGLPSDRFSAERTGGSVSTLTIQRTQQEDSAVYLCASSLQGGEQYFGPGTRLTVT.

This clonotype was seen more than once but under ten times. A far bigger clonotype differs at one base, so this is likely a read error. The chain couples TRBV19 to TRBJ2-3; TRBD2 aligns across 13 bases. This CDR3 is built from 14 residues. The germline V gene has CDR1 LNHDA and CDR2 SQIVND (reference sequence). V trimming: 9 bases; J trimming: 1 base; junction bases outside the gene matches: 1. CDR3 sequence (DNA): TGTGCCAGCGGGACTAGCGGGGGCACAGATACGCAGTATTTT. It translates to CASGTSGGTDTQYF.

This clonotype has only a few counts. The rearrangement uses TRBV20-1 and TRBJ1-4; 7 positions match TRBD1. Germline V gives CDR1 DFQATT, CDR2 SNEGSKA (reference sequence). Trimming took 3 bases from V and 7 from J; bases not matched to a gene: 2. CDR3 length equals 12 residues. The CDR3 region is CSASDRVEKLFF. The CDR3 DNA follows: TGCAGTGCTAGCGACAGGGTTGAAAAACTGTTTTTT.

This clonotype was observed at least ten times. The J gene is TRBJ2-1, the V gene TRBV27, with TRBD1 matching over 8 bases. Germline lookup yields CDR1 MNHEY and CDR2 SMNVEV (reference sequence). The length of the CDR3 is 13 residues. V dropped 4 bases and J dropped 9; count of bases not matched to a gene: 5. CDR3 nucleotides: TGTGCCAGCAGTTCCGCAGGGACAGGTGAGCAGTTCTTC. Encoded protein: CASSSAGTGEQFF.